This paragraph reports one TCR beta chain. Generated by immunoSEQ multiplex PCR, the TCRdb table keeps only in-frame clones and is missing some. The sample shows some 99,000 clones, approximately 90% of them seen only once. The data belong to a study of control samples from healthy donors and cancer patients. The sequenced sample consisted of blood. The sequence was collected from a human donor in good health. The donor label of this sample is uncertain.

CDR3 coding DNA: TGTGCCAGCAGCTTGGATACCGACACTGAAGCTTTCTTT. Its protein product is CASSLDTDTEAFF. The chain links TRBV11-2 to TRBJ1-1; D unclear. This CDR3 comprises 13 residues. Between the trimmed V and J ends, which lost 3 bases and 3 bases, there was a span of 8 bases. In germline, CDR1 is SGHAT, CDR2 FQNNGV. Combining the CDR3 with reference TRBV11-2 and TRBJ1-1 gives the whole variable domain EAGVAQSPRYKIIEKRQSVAFWCNPISGHATLYWYQQILGQGPKLLIQFQNNGVVDDSQLPKDRFSAERLKGVDSTLKIQPAKLEDSAVYLCASSLDTDTEAFFGQGTRLTVV.